The 5 T cell receptor beta chains presented below share a single source sample, sequenced in a study of T cell changes during pregnancy in multiple sclerosis. This table comes from immunoSEQ multiplex PCR, and its TCRdb copy is limited to in-frame clones, with some not included. Counted here are 80,000 to 100,000 clones, about 92% occurring once; the ten biggest clones make up more than 2.5%. This specimen consisted of peripheral blood, obtained in the first trimester of pregnancy. The receptors here all came from a female donor with multiple sclerosis, enrolled in a pregnancy study.

This chain uses TRBV5-1 with TRBJ2-3; TRBD1 is a possible D gene (5 bases). V lost 4 bases to trimming and J lost 6 bases, with 12 bases between them. This CDR3 region has 13 residues. Germline V CDR1 and CDR2: SGHRS, YFSETQ. CDR3 nucleotide sequence: TGCGCCAGCAGCCCCCAGGGTGGCGATACGCAGTATTTT. It codes for CASSPQGGDTQYF.

The rearrangement links TRBV28 to TRBJ2-1; perhaps TRBD2 as D (5 bases). The V gene's germline CDR1 is MDHEN and CDR2 SYDVKM. This CDR3 comprises 13 residues. V lost 10 bases and J 9 bases, leaving 19 bases between the germline ends. The CDR3 nucleotides are TGTGCCACCACCTCGCGGGTCTATGGTGAGCAGTTCTTC. Translation gives CATTSRVYGEQFF.

The CDR3 DNA sequence: TGTGCCAGCAGCCAAGAAGTTAGGGGGTACGAGCAGTACTTC. Translation gives CASSQEVRGYEQYF. The V call is TRBV4-2, the J call TRBJ2-7; TRBD1 might be the D (6 bases). Germline CDR1 LGHNA, CDR2 YNFKEQ. With 0 bases removed from V and 4 bases from J, the gap between germline ends came to 10 bases. The CDR3 contains 14 residues.

Only one count was recorded for this clone. The J gene is TRBJ2-7, the V gene TRBV7-8; the D is unclear. The CDR3 consists of 12 residues. Trimming left V 2 bases short and J 2 bases short, with 4 bases between. The germline V gene has CDR1 SGHVS and CDR2 FQNEAQ. As DNA, the CDR3 is TGTGCCAGCAGCTTACTCCCCTACGAGCAGTACTTC. Protein: CASSLLPYEQYF.

This chain connects TRBV28 to TRBJ2-1; 10 bases line up with TRBD1. The CDR3 consists of 13 residues. J lost 7 bases, V lost 6 bases, and 3 bases had no gene match. Germline loops: CDR1 MDHEN, CDR2 SYDVKM. The CDR3 is CASRGTGVNEQFF. The CDR3 nucleotides read TGTGCCAGCAGGGGGACAGGGGTAAATGAGCAGTTCTTC.